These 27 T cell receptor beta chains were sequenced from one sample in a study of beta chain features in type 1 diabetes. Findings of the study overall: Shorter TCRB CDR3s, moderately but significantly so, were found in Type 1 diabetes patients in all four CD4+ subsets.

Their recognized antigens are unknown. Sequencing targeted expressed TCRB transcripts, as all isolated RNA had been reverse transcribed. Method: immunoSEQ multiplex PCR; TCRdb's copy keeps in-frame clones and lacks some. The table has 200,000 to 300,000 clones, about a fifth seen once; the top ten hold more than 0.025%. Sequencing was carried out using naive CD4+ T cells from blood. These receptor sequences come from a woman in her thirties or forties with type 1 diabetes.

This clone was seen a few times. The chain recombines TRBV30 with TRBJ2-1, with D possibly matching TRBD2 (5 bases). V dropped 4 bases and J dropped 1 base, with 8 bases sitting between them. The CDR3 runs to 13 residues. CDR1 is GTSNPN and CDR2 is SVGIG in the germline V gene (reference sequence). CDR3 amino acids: CAWNPGSYNEQFF. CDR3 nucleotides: TGTGCCTGGAACCCGGGATCCTACAATGAGCAGTTCTTC.

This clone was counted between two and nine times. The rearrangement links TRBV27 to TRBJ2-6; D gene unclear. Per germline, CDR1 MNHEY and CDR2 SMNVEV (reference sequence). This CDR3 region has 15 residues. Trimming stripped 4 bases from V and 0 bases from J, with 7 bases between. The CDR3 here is CASSSTLSGANVLTF. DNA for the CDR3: TGTGCCAGCAGTTCGACACTCTCTGGGGCCAACGTCCTGACTTTC.

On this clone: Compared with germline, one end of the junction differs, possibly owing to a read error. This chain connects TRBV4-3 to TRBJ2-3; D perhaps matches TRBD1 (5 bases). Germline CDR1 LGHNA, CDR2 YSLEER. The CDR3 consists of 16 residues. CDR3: CASSQDQRGHTYTQYF. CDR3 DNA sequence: TGCGCCAGCAGCCAAGATCAAAGGGGCCACACATATACGCAGTATTTT.

CDR3 region: CATSRARYQETQYF. DNA for the CDR3: TGTGCCACCAGCAGAGCTCGGTACCAAGAGACCCAGTACTTC. V and J are TRBV15 and TRBJ2-5; D is unclear. CDR1 is LNHNV, CDR2 YYDKDF, per germline (reference sequence). The CDR3 contains 14 residues. The ends were cut back, 1 base at V and 0 bases at J, with 6 bases in the middle.

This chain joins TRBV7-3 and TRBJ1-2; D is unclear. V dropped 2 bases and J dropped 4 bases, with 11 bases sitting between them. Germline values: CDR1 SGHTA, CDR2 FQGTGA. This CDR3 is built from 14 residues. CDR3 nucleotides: TGTGCCAGCAGCTTAGGGCCGGAACGCTATGGCTACACCTTC. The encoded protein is CASSLGPERYGYTF.

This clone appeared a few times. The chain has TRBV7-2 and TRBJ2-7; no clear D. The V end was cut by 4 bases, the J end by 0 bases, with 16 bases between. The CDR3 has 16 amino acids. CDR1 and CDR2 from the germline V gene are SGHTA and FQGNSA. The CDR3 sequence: CASSSEVQSSSYEQYF. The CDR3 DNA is TGTGCCAGCAGCTCCGAGGTGCAGTCGAGCTCCTACGAGCAGTACTTC. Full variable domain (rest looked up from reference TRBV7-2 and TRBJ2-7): GAGVSQSPSNKVTEKGKDVELRCDPISGHTALYWYRQSLGQGLEFLIYFQGNSAPDKSGLPSDRFSAERTGGSVSTLTIQRTQQEDSAVYLCASSSEVQSSSYEQYFGPGTRLTVT.

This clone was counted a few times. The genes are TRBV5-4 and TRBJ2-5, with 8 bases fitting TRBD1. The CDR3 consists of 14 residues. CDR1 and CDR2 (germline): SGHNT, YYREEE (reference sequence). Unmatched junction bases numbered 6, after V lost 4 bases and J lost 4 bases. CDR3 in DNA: TGTGCCAGCAGCCCGACCGGGACAGGAGAGACCCAGTACTTC. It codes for CASSPTGTGETQYF.

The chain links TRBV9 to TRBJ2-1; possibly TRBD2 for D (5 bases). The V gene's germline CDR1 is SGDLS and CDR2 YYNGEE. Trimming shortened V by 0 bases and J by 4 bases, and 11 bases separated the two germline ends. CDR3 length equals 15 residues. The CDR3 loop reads CASSVAAAPYNEQFF. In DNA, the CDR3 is TGTGCCAGCAGCGTAGCAGCGGCCCCGTACAATGAGCAGTTCTTC. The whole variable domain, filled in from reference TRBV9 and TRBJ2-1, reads DSGVTQTPKHLITATGQRVTLRCSPRSGDLSVYWYQQSLDQGLQFLIQYYNGEERAKGNILERFSAQQFPDLHSELNLSSLELGDSALYFCASSVAAAPYNEQFFGPGTRLTVL.

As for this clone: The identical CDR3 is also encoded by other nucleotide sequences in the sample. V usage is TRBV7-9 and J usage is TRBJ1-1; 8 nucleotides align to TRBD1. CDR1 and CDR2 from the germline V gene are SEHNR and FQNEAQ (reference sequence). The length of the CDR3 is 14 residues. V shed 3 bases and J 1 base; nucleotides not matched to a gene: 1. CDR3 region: CASSFQGANTEAFF. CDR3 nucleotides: TGTGCCAGCAGCTTTCAGGGGGCGAACACTGAAGCTTTCTTT.

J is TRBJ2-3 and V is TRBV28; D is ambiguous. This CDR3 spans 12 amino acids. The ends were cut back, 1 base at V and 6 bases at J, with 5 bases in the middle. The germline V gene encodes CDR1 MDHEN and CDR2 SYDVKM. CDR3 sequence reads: CASSLLSDTQYF. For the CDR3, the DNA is TGTGCCAGCAGTTTATTGAGTGATACGCAGTATTTT.

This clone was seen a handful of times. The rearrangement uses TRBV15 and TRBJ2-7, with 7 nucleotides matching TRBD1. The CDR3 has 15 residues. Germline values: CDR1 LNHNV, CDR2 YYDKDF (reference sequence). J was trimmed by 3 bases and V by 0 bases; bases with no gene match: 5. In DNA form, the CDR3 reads TGTGCCACCAGCAGAGAAAGGGGGCCTATCTACGAGCAGTACTTC. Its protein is CATSRERGPIYEQYF.

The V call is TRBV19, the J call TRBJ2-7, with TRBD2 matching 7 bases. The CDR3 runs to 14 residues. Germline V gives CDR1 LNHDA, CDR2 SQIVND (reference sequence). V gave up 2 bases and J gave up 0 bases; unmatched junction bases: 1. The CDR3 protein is CASSITGGSYEQYF. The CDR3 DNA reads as TGTGCCAGTAGTATAACGGGGGGCTCCTACGAGCAGTACTTC.

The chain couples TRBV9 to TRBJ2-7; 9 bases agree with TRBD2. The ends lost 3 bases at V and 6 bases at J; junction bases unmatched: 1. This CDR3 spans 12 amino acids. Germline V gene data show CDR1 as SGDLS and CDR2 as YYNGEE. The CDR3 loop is CASSDSGGEQYF. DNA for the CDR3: TGTGCCAGCAGCGATAGCGGGGGCGAGCAGTACTTC.

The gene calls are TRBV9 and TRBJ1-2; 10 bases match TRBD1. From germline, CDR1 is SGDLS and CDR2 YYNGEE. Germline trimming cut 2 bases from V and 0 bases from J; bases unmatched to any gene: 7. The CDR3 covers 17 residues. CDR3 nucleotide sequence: TGTGCCAGCAGCGTCCCGGGACAGGGGACCGCTAACTATGGCTACACCTTC. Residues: CASSVPGQGTANYGYTF.

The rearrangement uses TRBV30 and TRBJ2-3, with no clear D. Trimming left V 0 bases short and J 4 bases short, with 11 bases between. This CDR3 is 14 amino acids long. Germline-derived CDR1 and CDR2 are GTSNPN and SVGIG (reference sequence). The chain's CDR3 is CAWSVEDFSDTQYF. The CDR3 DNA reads TGTGCCTGGAGTGTAGAGGATTTCTCAGATACGCAGTATTTT. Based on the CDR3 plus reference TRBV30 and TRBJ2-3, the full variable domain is SQTIHQWPATLVQPVGSPLSLECTVEGTSNPNLYWYRQAAGRGLQLLFYSVGIGQISSEVPQNLSASRPQDRQFILSSKKLLLSDSGFYLCAWSVEDFSDTQYFGPGTRLTVL.

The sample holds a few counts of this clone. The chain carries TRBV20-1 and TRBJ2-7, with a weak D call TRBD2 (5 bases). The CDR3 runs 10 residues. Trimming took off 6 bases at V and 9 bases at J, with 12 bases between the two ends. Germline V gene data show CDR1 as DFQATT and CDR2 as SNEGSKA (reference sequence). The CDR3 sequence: CSASSGGQYF. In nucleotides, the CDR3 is TGCAGTGCGTCCAGCGGCGGGCAGTACTTC.

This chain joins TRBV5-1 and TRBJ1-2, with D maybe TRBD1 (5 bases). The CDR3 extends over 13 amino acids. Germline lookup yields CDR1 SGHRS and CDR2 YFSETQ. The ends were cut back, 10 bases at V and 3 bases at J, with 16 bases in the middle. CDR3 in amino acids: CASSPGGDYGYTF. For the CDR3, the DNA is TGCGCCTCCAGCCCCGGGGGTGACTATGGCTACACCTTC. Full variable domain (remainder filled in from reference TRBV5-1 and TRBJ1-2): KAGVTQTPRYLIKTRGQQVTLSCSPISGHRSVSWYQQTPGQGLQFLFEYFSETQRNKGNFPGRFSGRQFSNSRSEMNVSTLELGDSALYLCASSPGGDYGYTFGSGTRLTVV.

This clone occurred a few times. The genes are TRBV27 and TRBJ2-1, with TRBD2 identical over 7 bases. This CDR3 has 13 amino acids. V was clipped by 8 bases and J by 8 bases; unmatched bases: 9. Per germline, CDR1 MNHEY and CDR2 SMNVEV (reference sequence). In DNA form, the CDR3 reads TGTGCCAGCGGGAGGGGACTATCGTATGAGCAGTTCTTC. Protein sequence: CASGRGLSYEQFF.

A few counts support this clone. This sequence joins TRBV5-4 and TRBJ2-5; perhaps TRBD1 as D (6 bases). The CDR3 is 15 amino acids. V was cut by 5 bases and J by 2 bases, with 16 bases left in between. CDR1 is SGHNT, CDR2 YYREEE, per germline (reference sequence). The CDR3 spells CASRTNRDIQETQYF. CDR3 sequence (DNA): TGTGCCAGCAGAACAAACCGGGACATTCAAGAGACCCAGTACTTC.

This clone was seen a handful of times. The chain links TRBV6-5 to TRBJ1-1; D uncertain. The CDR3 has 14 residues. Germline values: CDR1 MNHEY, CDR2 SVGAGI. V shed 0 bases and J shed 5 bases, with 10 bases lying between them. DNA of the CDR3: TGTGCCAGCAGTTACTCGAGTAAGCGGACTGAAGCTTTCTTT. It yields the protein CASSYSSKRTEAFF.

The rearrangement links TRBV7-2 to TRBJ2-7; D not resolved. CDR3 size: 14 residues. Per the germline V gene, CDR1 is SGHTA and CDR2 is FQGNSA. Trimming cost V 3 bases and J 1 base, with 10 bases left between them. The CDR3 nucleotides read TGTGCCAGCAGCTTCCGGCAGGCGTCCTACGAGCAGTACTTC. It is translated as CASSFRQASYEQYF.

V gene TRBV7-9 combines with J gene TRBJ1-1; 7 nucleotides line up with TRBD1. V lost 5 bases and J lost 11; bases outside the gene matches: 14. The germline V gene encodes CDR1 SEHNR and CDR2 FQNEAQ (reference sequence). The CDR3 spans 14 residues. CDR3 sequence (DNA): TGTGCCAGCAGCCCCAAATTAACAGGGGTTGAGGCTTTCTTT. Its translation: CASSPKLTGVEAFF.

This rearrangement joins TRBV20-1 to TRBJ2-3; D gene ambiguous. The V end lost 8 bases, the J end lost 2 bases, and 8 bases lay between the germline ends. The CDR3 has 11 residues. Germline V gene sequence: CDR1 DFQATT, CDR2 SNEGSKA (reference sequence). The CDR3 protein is CSSLSTDTQYF. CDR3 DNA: TGCAGTTCTTTGTCCACAGATACGCAGTATTTT.

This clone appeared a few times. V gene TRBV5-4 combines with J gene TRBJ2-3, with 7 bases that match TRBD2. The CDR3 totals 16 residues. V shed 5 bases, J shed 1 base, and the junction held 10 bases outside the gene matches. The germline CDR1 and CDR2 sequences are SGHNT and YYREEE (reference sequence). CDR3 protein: CASRQTAGSGTDTQYF. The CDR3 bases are TGTGCCAGCAGACAGACAGCGGGATCGGGCACAGATACGCAGTATTTT.

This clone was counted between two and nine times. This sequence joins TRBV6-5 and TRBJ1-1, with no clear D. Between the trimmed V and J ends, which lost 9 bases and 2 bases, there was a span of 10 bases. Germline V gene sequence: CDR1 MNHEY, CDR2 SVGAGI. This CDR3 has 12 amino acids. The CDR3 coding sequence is TGTGCCAGTCTATCTCGAAACACTGAAGCTTTCTTT. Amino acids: CASLSRNTEAFF.

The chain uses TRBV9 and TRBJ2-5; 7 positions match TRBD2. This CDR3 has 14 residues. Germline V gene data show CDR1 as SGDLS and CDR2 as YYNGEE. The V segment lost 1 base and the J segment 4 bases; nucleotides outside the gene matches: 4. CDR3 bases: TGTGCCAGCAGCGTATCTGGGGGGGTAGAGACCCAGTACTTC. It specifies CASSVSGGVETQYF.

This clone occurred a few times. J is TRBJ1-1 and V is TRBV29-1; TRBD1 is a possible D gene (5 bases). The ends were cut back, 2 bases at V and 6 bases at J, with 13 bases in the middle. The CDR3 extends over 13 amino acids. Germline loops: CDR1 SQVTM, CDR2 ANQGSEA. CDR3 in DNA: TGCAGCGTTGAACTAGCCCGGGGGGCTGAAGCTTTCTTT. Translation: CSVELARGAEAFF.